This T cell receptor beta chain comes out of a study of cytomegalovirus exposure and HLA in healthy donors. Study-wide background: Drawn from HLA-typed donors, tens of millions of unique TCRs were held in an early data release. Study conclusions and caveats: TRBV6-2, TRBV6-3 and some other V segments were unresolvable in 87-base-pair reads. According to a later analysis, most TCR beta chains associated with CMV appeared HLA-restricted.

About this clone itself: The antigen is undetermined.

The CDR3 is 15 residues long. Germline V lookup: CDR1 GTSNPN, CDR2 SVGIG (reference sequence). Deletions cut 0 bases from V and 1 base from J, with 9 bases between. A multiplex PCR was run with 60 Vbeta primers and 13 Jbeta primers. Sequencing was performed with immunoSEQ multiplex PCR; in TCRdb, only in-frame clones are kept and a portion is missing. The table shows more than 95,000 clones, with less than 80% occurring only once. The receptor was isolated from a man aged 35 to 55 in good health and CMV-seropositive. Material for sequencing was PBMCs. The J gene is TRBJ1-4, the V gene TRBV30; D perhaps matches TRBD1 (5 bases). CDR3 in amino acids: CAWSVGGVTNEKLFF. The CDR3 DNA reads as TGTGCCTGGAGTGTAGGAGGGGTAACTAATGAAAAACTGTTTTTT.